Below are 21 T cell receptor beta chains sequenced from a single sample in a study of blood T cell repertoires in COVID-19. Here immunoSEQ multiplex PCR was the method, and the copy in TCRdb shows in-frame clones only, minus some. The repertoire holds some 160,000 clones, with under 90% as singletons. Sequenced input: peripheral blood. The receptors were gathered from a woman at least 80 years old with acute or convalescent COVID-19.

The chain uses TRBV5-1 and TRBJ2-2; D perhaps matches TRBD1 (6 bases). The CDR3 covers 16 residues. The germline gives CDR1 SGHRS, CDR2 YFSETQ. V was cut by 3 bases and J by 0 bases, with 12 bases left in between. Here the CDR3 DNA reads TGCGCCAGCAGCTCGACAGGTTTACCGAACACCGGGGAGCTGTTTTTT. Protein: CASSSTGLPNTGELFF.

The chain has TRBV9 and TRBJ2-7; 14 bases match TRBD2. The CDR3 is 15 residues long. The ends lost 3 bases at V and 8 bases at J; junction bases unmatched: 7. The germline CDR1 and CDR2 sequences are SGDLS and YYNGEE. CDR3: CASSAGTSGSHKQYF. Here the CDR3 DNA reads TGTGCCAGCAGCGCTGGGACTAGCGGGAGTCATAAGCAGTACTTC.

This rearrangement joins TRBV9 to TRBJ1-1; no clear D. Trimming removed 1 base at V and 1 base at J, with 5 bases between. The CDR3 has 13 amino acids. The germline V gene has CDR1 SGDLS and CDR2 YYNGEE. CDR3 amino acids: CASSVNRNTEAFF. CDR3 coding DNA: TGTGCCAGCAGCGTAAACAGGAACACTGAAGCTTTCTTT.

The genes are TRBV9 and TRBJ2-7; 11 nucleotides match TRBD2. Per germline, CDR1 SGDLS and CDR2 YYNGEE. CDR3 size: 15 residues. Trimming cost V 4 bases and J 1 base; bases outside gene matches: 4. The CDR3 DNA follows: TGTGCCAGCAGCCCCGGGACTAGCGGATCCTACGAGCAGTACTTC. This gives the protein CASSPGTSGSYEQYF.

The chain employs TRBV28 and TRBJ1-2; D is perhaps TRBD1 (5 bases). The germline gives CDR1 MDHEN, CDR2 SYDVKM. V shed 9 bases and J shed 4 bases, with 9 bases lying between them. The CDR3 totals 11 residues. This chain's CDR3 is CASEGLYGYTF. The DNA of the CDR3 is TGTGCCAGTGAGGGACTCTATGGCTACACCTTC.

This clone has only one observation. The chain uses TRBV19 and TRBJ1-4, with D possibly being TRBD1 (6 bases). CDR3 size: 15 residues. Trimming shortened V by 6 bases and J by 2 bases, and 13 bases separated the two germline ends. CDR1 is LNHDA and CDR2 is SQIVND in the germline V gene (reference sequence). CDR3 amino acids: CASRTRGQTNEKLFF. The CDR3 DNA reads as TGTGCCAGTAGGACGCGAGGACAGACTAATGAAAAACTGTTTTTT.

This clone was recorded only once. The gene calls are TRBV2 and TRBJ2-5; 7 positions agree with TRBD2. V gave up 6 bases and J gave up 3 bases; unmatched junction bases: 4. This CDR3 has 13 amino acids. Germline CDR1 is SNHLY and CDR2 is FYNNEI. Here the CDR3 DNA reads TGTGCCAGCAGCCGTGGGGGGGAAGAGACCCAGTACTTC. It encodes CASSRGGEETQYF.

The gene calls are TRBV12-2 and TRBJ2-3; TRBD1 reflects the table's D call only, with no check against the DNA. TRBV12-2 is termed a pseudogene. The CDR3 covers 17 residues. Here the CDR3 reads CASRLASGTFTADTQYF. CDR3 nucleotides: TGTGCAAGTCGCTTAGCCTCCGGGACATTCACGGCAGATACGCAGTATTTT.

The CDR3 nucleotides read TGTGCCAGCAGTTACTCCTTCCGGGGGGCTGTTGTCTACGAGCAGTACTTC. Translation: CASSYSFRGAVVYEQYF. The chain employs TRBV6-2 or TRBV6-3 and TRBJ2-7; the D gene is possibly TRBD2 (7 bases). Germline V lookup: CDR1 MNHEY, CDR2 SVGEGT. V lost 0 bases, J lost 3 bases, and 18 bases lay in between. The CDR3 totals 17 residues.

The chain recombines TRBV6-5 with TRBJ1-6; D might be TRBD1 (5 bases). The CDR3 length is 13 residues. V was shortened by 2 bases and J by 9 bases, with 8 bases between the two germline ends. Germline assignment: CDR1 MNHEY and CDR2 SVGAGI. Here the CDR3 reads CASSYQQGSPLHF. The CDR3 bases are TGTGCCAGCAGTTACCAGCAGGGTTCACCCCTCCACTTT.

This rearrangement joins TRBV3-1 (or the pseudogene TRBV3-2) to TRBJ2-7; TRBD2 matches 9 bases. Trimming at V came to 2 bases and at J to 6 bases, leaving 5 bases not matched to a gene. The CDR3 sequence is 14 residues long. Germline V gives CDR1 LGHDT, CDR2 YNNKEL (reference sequence). CDR3 sequence reads: CASSQFRREGEQYF. CDR3 bases: TGTGCCAGCAGCCAATTTCGGCGGGAGGGCGAGCAGTACTTC.

The V and J genes are TRBV3-1 (or the pseudogene TRBV3-2) and TRBJ1-5; possible D gene TRBD1, 5 bases. V lost 0 bases and J 3 bases, leaving 6 bases between the germline ends. This CDR3 has 14 amino acids. Germline CDR1 LGHDT, CDR2 YNNKEL (reference sequence). Here the CDR3 DNA reads TGTGCCAGCAGCCAAGACAGGGTCAATCAGCCCCAGCATTTT. Translating it yields CASSQDRVNQPQHF.

The rearrangement joins TRBV5-1 to TRBJ1-1; no clear D gene. This CDR3 contains 12 residues. With 0 bases removed from V and 7 bases from J, the gap between germline ends came to 7 bases. Germline lookup yields CDR1 SGHRS and CDR2 YFSETQ. The CDR3 spells CASSLGADEAFF. Here the CDR3 DNA reads TGCGCCAGCAGCTTGGGGGCCGATGAAGCTTTCTTT.

V is TRBV5-4 and J is TRBJ1-2, with 7 bases matching TRBD1. The CDR3 length is 13 residues. V was pared by 5 bases and J by 8 bases, with 9 bases of the junction left unmatched. The germline V gene has CDR1 SGHNT and CDR2 YYREEE (reference sequence). This chain's CDR3 is CASSYTGVEGYTF. The CDR3 bases are TGTGCCAGCAGTTATACAGGGGTAGAAGGCTACACCTTC. The full variable domain, rest sourced from reference TRBV5-4 and TRBJ1-2, is ETGVTQSPTHLIKTRGQQVTLRCSSQSGHNTVSWYQQALGQGPQFIFQYYREEENGRGNFPPRFSGLQFPNYSSELNVNALELDDSALYLCASSYTGVEGYTFGSGTRLTVV.

The chain couples TRBV27 to TRBJ2-7, with TRBD1 matching 7 bases. Germline V gives CDR1 MNHEY, CDR2 SMNVEV (reference sequence). Unmatched junction bases numbered 6, after V lost 6 bases and J lost 1 base. The CDR3 is 14 residues long. The chain's CDR3 is CASRGTDSSYEQYF. CDR3 sequence (DNA): TGTGCCAGCAGGGGGACAGATTCTTCCTACGAGCAGTACTTC.

The chain employs TRBV11-2 and TRBJ2-7; 7 bases agree with TRBD1. This CDR3 is 13 amino acids long. V was clipped by 7 bases and J by 2 bases; unmatched bases: 5. Germline-derived CDR1 and CDR2 are SGHAT and FQNNGV. The CDR3 DNA reads TGTGCCAGCACCTCGGGACAGACCTACGAGCAGTACTTC. This codes for CASTSGQTYEQYF.

This rearrangement joins TRBV29-1 to TRBJ1-4, with no clear D. Germline V gene sequence: CDR1 SQVTM, CDR2 ANQGSEA. V was cut by 1 base and J by 7 bases, with 7 bases left in between. The CDR3 is 12 amino acids. The CDR3 protein is CSVEVEGEKLFF. Written as DNA, the CDR3 is TGCAGCGTTGAAGTAGAGGGTGAAAAACTGTTTTTT.

The V gene is TRBV19, the J gene TRBJ1-2; D not certain. Germline CDR1 LNHDA, CDR2 SQIVND (reference sequence). Between the trimmed V and J ends, which lost 3 bases and 10 bases, there was a span of 15 bases. This CDR3 region has 13 residues. The CDR3 DNA reads as TGTGCCAGTAGTATCGGCACGCCCGGAGACTACACCTTC. Protein product: CASSIGTPGDYTF.

CDR3 amino acids: CSVFSTAPPRTQYF. CDR3 bases: TGCAGCGTTTTCTCGACAGCCCCCCCGCGGACCCAGTACTTC. The rearrangement uses TRBV29-1 and TRBJ2-5; a weak D match, TRBD1 (5 bases). The germline CDR1 and CDR2 sequences are SQVTM and ANQGSEA. The V gene lost 5 bases and the J gene lost 7 bases, with 20 bases spanning the gap. The CDR3 is 14 amino acids.

This chain's CDR3 is CASKTGTSGLATYEELFF. DNA for the CDR3: TGCGCCAGCAAAACCGGGACGTCGGGACTAGCGACCTATGAGGAGCTGTTTTTT. The chain couples TRBV5-1 to TRBJ2-2; TRBD2 matches at 10 bases. J gave up 10 bases and V 6 bases, and 21 bases lay outside the gene matches. Germline V gene sequence: CDR1 SGHRS, CDR2 YFSETQ. The CDR3 extends over 18 amino acids.

A single count supports this clone. The genes are TRBV29-1 and TRBJ2-3, with TRBD2 matching 8 bases. V was clipped by 6 bases and J by 4 bases; unmatched bases: 9. The CDR3 totals 14 residues. Germline CDR1 and CDR2: SQVTM and ANQGSEA. CDR3 region: CSVSESGSADTQYF. CDR3 bases: TGCAGCGTAAGTGAGAGCGGGAGTGCAGATACGCAGTATTTT.